Shown below are 13 T cell receptor beta chains from a single sample sequenced in a study of T cells after yellow fever vaccination. TCRdb re-analysed the 5' RACE reads in MiXCR, keeping a single row per CDR3 protein. This sample yields hundreds of thousands of distinct CDR3 sequences, of which about 17% are seen a single time; 15% to 20% belongs to the top ten. This sample comprised PBMCs, obtained 4 to 6 days after the first yellow fever vaccination. The receptors originated from a man aged 18 to 30 who received the YFV17D yellow fever vaccine.

A few counts support this clonotype. This chain joins TRBV6-5 and TRBJ2-5, with TRBD2 identical over 14 bases. Trimming removed 6 bases from V and 4 bases from J; junction bases left unmatched: 4. CDR3 size: 15 residues. Germline V lookup: CDR1 MNHEY, CDR2 SVGAGI. CDR3 amino acids: CASRRLAGGLETQYF. The CDR3, as DNA: TGTGCCAGCAGGAGACTAGCGGGGGGGCTAGAGACCCAGTACTTC.

The V gene is TRBV10-3, the J gene TRBJ2-3; 11 nucleotides agree with TRBD2. Germline V gene sequence: CDR1 ENHRY, CDR2 SYGVKD. This CDR3 contains 16 residues. The V segment lost 6 bases and the J segment 1 base; nucleotides outside the gene matches: 6. The chain's CDR3 is CAIRSTSGGGTDTQYF. The CDR3 DNA follows: TGTGCCATCAGATCAACTAGCGGGGGAGGCACAGATACGCAGTATTTT.

This clonotype has ten or more counts. The chain employs TRBV7-2 and TRBJ2-1; possibly TRBD1 for D (5 bases). V was pared by 2 bases and J by 11 bases, with 10 bases between. This CDR3 spans 12 amino acids. CDR1 is SGHTA and CDR2 is FQGNSA in the germline V gene. The CDR3 spells CASSLSRVKQFF. CDR3 DNA sequence: TGTGCCAGCAGCTTATCCAGGGTGAAGCAGTTCTTC.

The chain employs TRBV30 and TRBJ2-7, with a possible D match to TRBD2 (5 bases). Trimming took 4 bases from V and 2 from J, leaving 9 bases between them. The CDR3 is 12 residues long. CDR1 is GTSNPN, CDR2 SVGIG, per germline (reference sequence). The CDR3 loop is CAWNTGTYEQYF. DNA for the CDR3: TGTGCCTGGAACACCGGGACCTACGAGCAGTACTTC.

This clonotype occurred a few times. The CDR3 DNA is TGCGCCAGCAGCCAAGGGGGGGGGCAGGGGCCCTCCTACAATGAGCAGTTCTTC. This gives the protein CASSQGGGQGPSYNEQFF. The chain is built from TRBV4-1 and TRBJ2-1; tentative D call: TRBD2 (7 bases). V was cut by 1 base and J by 0 bases, with 16 bases left in between. CDR1 is MGHRA, CDR2 YSYEKL, per germline. The CDR3 length is 18 residues.

This clonotype was observed a handful of times. V is TRBV7-2 and J is TRBJ1-6; D is unclear. CDR1 is SGHTA, CDR2 FQGNSA, per germline. V lost 2 bases and J lost 9, with 14 bases in between. This CDR3 is 15 amino acids long. Here the CDR3 DNA reads TGTGCCAGCAGCTTATACGGGGATGTGGGTTCACCCCTCCACTTT. It specifies CASSLYGDVGSPLHF.

This CDR3 is CASSYWKGNTEAFF. CDR3 sequence (DNA): TGTGCCAGCAGTTACTGGAAGGGGAACACTGAAGCTTTCTTT. The chain carries TRBV6-2 or TRBV6-3 and TRBJ1-1; D is ambiguous. Germline CDR1 reads MNHEY; CDR2 reads SVGEGT. There are 14 residues in the CDR3. Trimming left V 1 base short and J 1 base short, with 7 bases between.

This sequence joins TRBV28 and TRBJ1-6; D is possibly TRBD1 (6 bases). Per the germline V gene, CDR1 is MDHEN and CDR2 is SYDVKM. The CDR3 contains 15 residues. Trimming left V 3 bases short and J 8 bases short, with 14 bases between. This CDR3 is CASSFPTGYDSPLHF. The CDR3 region has the DNA TGTGCCAGCAGTTTCCCCACAGGGTACGATTCACCCCTCCACTTT.

This clonotype was recorded once. Since a much larger clone is just one base distant, this may be a read error. A read error is likely, as this CDR3 ends without the conserved phenylalanine or tryptophan. The chain recombines TRBV12-3 or TRBV12-4 with TRBJ2-7; D is unresolved. The CDR3 is 14 amino acids. V was shortened by 6 bases and J by 0 bases, with 12 bases between the two germline ends. The CDR3 loop reads CASSETPTSYEQYY. Written as DNA, the CDR3 is TGTGCCAGCAGCGAGACACCGACCTCCTACGAGCAGTACTAC.

The J gene is TRBJ2-5, the V gene TRBV7-9, with D possibly matching TRBD1 (5 bases). CDR3 length: 17 amino acids. In germline, CDR1 is SEHNR, CDR2 FQNEAQ (reference sequence). The germline V and J ends were trimmed by 3 bases and 4 bases, with 21 bases remaining between them. The CDR3 here is CASSFLPGRVDGETQYF. CDR3 DNA: TGTGCCAGCAGCTTCCTCCCCGGCAGGGTTGATGGAGAGACCCAGTACTTC. The full variable domain, with the rest looked up from reference TRBV7-9 and TRBJ2-5, is DTGVSQNPRHKITKRGQNVTFRCDPISEHNRLYWYRQTLGQGPEFLTYFQNEAQLEKSRLLSDRFSAERPKGSFSTLEIQRTEQGDSAMYLCASSFLPGRVDGETQYFGPGTRLLVL.

The gene calls are TRBV20-1 and TRBJ2-7, with a tentative D call TRBD1 (6 bases). This CDR3 has 15 residues. Germline lookup yields CDR1 DFQATT and CDR2 SNEGSKA (reference sequence). V was pared by 5 bases and J by 6 bases, with 23 bases between. CDR3 DNA sequence: TGCAGTGCTTCAAAAACCGACAGGCCGAACGGCGAGCAGTACTTC. It encodes CSASKTDRPNGEQYF.

The V call is TRBV6-2 or TRBV6-3, the J call TRBJ2-1; D unclear. This CDR3 region has 12 residues. Trimming shortened V by 5 bases and J by 5 bases, and 7 bases separated the two germline ends. Germline CDR1 reads MNHEY; CDR2 reads SVGEGT. CDR3 amino acids: CASSRTHNEQFF. CDR3 DNA: TGTGCCAGCAGTCGAACACACAATGAGCAGTTCTTC.

The CDR3 region is CATSRLNEQFF. In nucleotides, the CDR3 is TGTGCCACCAGCAGATTAAATGAGCAGTTCTTC. This sequence joins TRBV15 and TRBJ2-1; no firm D call. The CDR3 totals 11 residues. Germline V gives CDR1 LNHNV, CDR2 YYDKDF (reference sequence). The V and J ends lost 2 bases and 7 bases respectively, with 3 bases between them.